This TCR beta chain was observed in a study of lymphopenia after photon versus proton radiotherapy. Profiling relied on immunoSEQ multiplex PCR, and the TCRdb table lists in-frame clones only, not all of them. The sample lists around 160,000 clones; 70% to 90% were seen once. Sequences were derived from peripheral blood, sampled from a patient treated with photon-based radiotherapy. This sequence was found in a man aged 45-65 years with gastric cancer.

The CDR3 nucleotides are TGTGCCTGGAGTGTGGGCGGGAGGGCACTCAATGAGCAGTTCTTC. This gives the protein CAWSVGGRALNEQFF. The V call is TRBV30, the J call TRBJ2-1; 9 bases match TRBD2. Germline V gene sequence: CDR1 GTSNPN, CDR2 SVGIG (reference sequence). The CDR3 sequence is 15 residues long. Losses at the gene ends were 0 bases for V and 6 bases for J; bases not matched to a gene: 6.